This record covers a single T cell receptor beta chain. Its specificity is not known. This record comes from a study of T cell responses to AZD1222 COVID-19 vaccine. Overall study results and limits: Baseline serology detected seropositivity in only a handful of AZD1222 recipients. All repertoire sampling was performed exclusively after the peak T cell response. White British donors predominated, females outnumbered males, and clonal diversity was possibly underestimated.

J was trimmed by 1 base and V by 5 bases; bases with no gene match: 6. The germline gives CDR1 KGHSH, CDR2 LQKENI. The CDR3 has 15 amino acids. The repertoire was sequenced with immunoSEQ multiplex PCR; TCRdb's copy has only in-frame clones and lacks some. The table records 85,000 to 100,000 clones, approximately 90% of them present only once. This clonotype originated in an adult who received the AZD1222 COVID-19 vaccine. Sample: peripheral blood, taken 28 days after the second AZD1222 dose. This chain uses TRBV18 with TRBJ2-3; 7 nucleotides match TRBD1. CDR3: CASSYKTGGTDTQYF. CDR3 coding DNA: TGTGCCAGCTCATATAAAACAGGGGGCACAGATACGCAGTATTTT.